The clone carrying this T cell receptor (beta chain) was picked up many times. The antigen is not known. This CDR3 has 13 amino acids. V gave up 5 bases and J gave up 5 bases, with 11 bases separating them. Germline lookup yields CDR1 SGHTA and CDR2 FQGNSA. These data originate in a study of human T cells and chemical hapten exposure. Study in general: There were weekly diphenylcyclopropenone doses to the scalp for patients throughout the approximately 24-week study.

TCRdb called the RACE reads again in MiXCR, with one record for every CDR3 protein. Of around 300,000 distinct CDR3 sequences listed, approximately 8% were seen once; the top ten hold 0.9% to 1.5%. Study outcomes and limitations: TCRs exceeding a frequency of 1 in 1000 stayed unchanged under DPC sensitization. With alopecia, donors may have immune responses unlike healthy people's.

Time point denoted: pre-sensitization, week 0. Stated treatment: therapeutic diphenylcyclopropenone sensitization with weekly scalp DPC. The donor pool consisted of alopecia patients aged 18 to 70 years, considered suitable for DPC. The V and J genes are TRBV7-2 and TRBJ2-3; D gene unclear. The material was whole blood, obtained in connection with sensitization to the hapten diphenylcyclopropenone (DPC). The origin of this receptor is a man aged 18 to 30 with alopecia areata. Some clones in this sample may be carry-over from other donors' samples. The CDR3 nucleotides read TGTGCCAGCAGCCCAGTAAGGGAAGATACGCAGTATTTT. Amino acid sequence: CASSPVREDTQYF.